This T cell receptor (beta chain) emerged from a study of blood T cell repertoires in COVID-19. Study context: From T cells, B-cell-depleted T cells, or PBMCs came the material, which was cDNA or gDNA.

Measured with immunoSEQ multiplex PCR; TCRdb has only the in-frame clones, and not every one. The sample shows around 270,000 clones, approximately 89% of them seen only once. Germline-derived CDR1 and CDR2 are LGHNA and YSLEER. The CDR3 extends over 15 amino acids. Unmatched junction bases numbered 3, after V lost 1 base and J lost 10 bases. This study enrolled people aged 18 to 89 from about 24 US geographic areas. Within the 2 weeks before study entry, each person in the exposed group met a COVID-19 case. The V call is TRBV4-3, the J call TRBJ2-3, with 15 bases identical to TRBD2. This sequence originates from a middle-aged woman who had been exposed to COVID-19. The sample was PBMCs or T cells enriched from blood (not recorded which). The CDR3 region is CASSQAGLAGGAQYF. CDR3 coding DNA: TGCGCCAGCAGCCAAGCGGGACTAGCGGGAGGAGCGCAGTATTTT.